One sample yielded the 30 T cell receptor beta chains listed below, sequenced in a study of beta chain features in type 1 diabetes. Their cognate antigens are unknown. Points from the study as a whole: Within each of all four CD4+ subsets, Type 1 diabetes patients had TCRB CDR3s that were moderately but significantly shorter.

Every isolated RNA sample was fully reverse transcribed, so sequencing captured expressed TCRB transcripts. Here immunoSEQ multiplex PCR was the method, and the copy in TCRdb shows in-frame clones only, minus some. The data hold about 660,000 clones, with over 12% observed a single time. Specimen: naive CD4+ T cells from blood. These receptors originate from a man between 18 and 35 years old with type 1 diabetes.

This clone came up a few times. The chain links TRBV4-3 to TRBJ1-2; D not resolved. The length of the CDR3 is 14 residues. V lost 4 bases, J lost 2 bases, and 11 bases lay in between. The V gene's germline CDR1 is LGHNA and CDR2 YSLEER. CDR3 loop: CASSPISVNYGYTF. The CDR3 DNA follows: TGCGCCAGCAGCCCTATTTCCGTAAACTATGGCTACACCTTC.

This clone has just a few counts. The CDR3 loop reads CSATTGTGYGYTF. The CDR3 DNA follows: TGCAGCGCCACTACCGGGACAGGGTACGGCTACACCTTC. The chain uses TRBV29-1 and TRBJ1-2, with TRBD1 identical over 9 bases. Looked up from germline, CDR1 is SQVTM and CDR2 is ANQGSEA. CDR3 size: 13 residues. The V segment lost 7 bases and the J segment 8 bases; nucleotides outside the gene matches: 11.

For this clone: Other DNA sequences in the sample encode the same CDR3. The gene calls are TRBV29-1 and TRBJ2-2; TRBD1 matches 7 bases. The CDR3 has 14 amino acids. Germline values: CDR1 SQVTM, CDR2 ANQGSEA. J was trimmed by 0 bases and V by 7 bases; bases with no gene match: 5. The CDR3 DNA reads as TGCAGCGCTCGTCAGGGGGCGAACACCGGGGAGCTGTTTTTT. This gives the protein CSARQGANTGELFF.

The chain is built from TRBV6-5 and TRBJ2-3; D might be TRBD2 (5 bases). The CDR3 runs to 15 residues. Trimming shortened V by 6 bases and J by 0 bases, and 13 bases separated the two germline ends. Germline CDR1 reads MNHEY; CDR2 reads SVGAGI. The CDR3 DNA reads TGTGCCAGCAGCTCCGGGGTGCTTAGCACAGATACGCAGTATTTT. Translating gives CASSSGVLSTDTQYF.

This chain links TRBV7-9 with TRBJ2-7; no reliable D call. Germline lookup yields CDR1 SEHNR and CDR2 FQNEAQ (reference sequence). Deletions cut 7 bases from V and 1 base from J, with 8 bases between. CDR3 length: 12 amino acids. DNA for the CDR3: TGTGCCAGCACCCCCGTGTCCTACGAGCAGTACTTC. Amino acid sequence: CASTPVSYEQYF.

In the case of this clone: Other DNA sequences in the same sample also yield this CDR3. The chain joins TRBV29-1 to TRBJ1-1; TRBD1 aligns across 8 bases. Germline-derived CDR1 and CDR2 are SQVTM and ANQGSEA. The length of the CDR3 is 13 residues. The J segment lost 5 bases and the V segment lost 3 bases, leaving 5 bases of the junction unmatched. The CDR3 protein is CSVEGRGRTEAFF. The CDR3, as DNA: TGCAGCGTTGAGGGCAGGGGGCGAACTGAAGCTTTCTTT. The full variable domain, with the rest looked up from reference TRBV29-1 and TRBJ1-1, is SAVISQKPSRDICQRGTSLTIQCQVDSQVTMMFWYRQQPGQSLTLIATANQGSEATYESGFVIDKFPISRPNLTFSTLTVSNMSPEDSSIYLCSVEGRGRTEAFFGQGTRLTVV.

The chain is built from TRBV25-1 and TRBJ1-1; D possibly corresponds to TRBD1 (5 bases). Trimming took 3 bases from V and 5 from J, leaving 16 bases between them. CDR1 and CDR2 (germline): MGHDK, SYGVNS. The CDR3 length is 15 residues. CDR3 nucleotide sequence: TGTGCCAGCAGTGACCCCCGGGGGGGAGATACTGAAGCTTTCTTT. Its translation: CASSDPRGGDTEAFF. The full variable domain, in which reference TRBV25-1 and TRBJ1-1 provide the parts outside the CDR3, is EADIYQTPRYLVIGTGKKITLECSQTMGHDKMYWYQQDPGMELHLIHYSYGVNSTEKGDLSSESTVSRIRTEHFPLTLESARPSHTSQYLCASSDPRGGDTEAFFGQGTRLTVV.

This clone was seen only a few times. The chain combines TRBV29-1 with TRBJ1-2; maybe TRBD1 (5 bases). This CDR3 contains 12 residues. The V gene lost 1 base and the J gene lost 7 bases, with 10 bases spanning the gap. Germline CDR1 reads SQVTM; CDR2 reads ANQGSEA. The CDR3 DNA follows: TGCAGCGTTGAAGGACCGGGGGGTGGCTACACCTTC. This gives the protein CSVEGPGGGYTF.

With regard to this clone: Other DNA variants within this sample encode the same CDR3. V usage is TRBV14 and J usage is TRBJ2-7, with no clear D. With 0 bases removed from V and 3 bases from J, the gap between germline ends came to 3 bases. Germline V lookup: CDR1 SGHDN, CDR2 FVKESK. The CDR3 totals 12 residues. This CDR3 reads CASSQDGYEQYF. CDR3 DNA sequence: TGTGCCAGCAGCCAAGATGGCTACGAGCAGTACTTC.

This sequence joins TRBV9 and TRBJ2-3, with 10 nucleotides matching TRBD2. The V and J ends lost 7 bases and 0 bases, in that order; junction bases with no gene match: 5. The germline V gene encodes CDR1 SGDLS and CDR2 YYNGEE. This CDR3 is 15 amino acids long. CDR3 sequence (DNA): TGTGCCAGCGGAGCGGGAGGGCGGAGCACAGATACGCAGTATTTT. It specifies CASGAGGRSTDTQYF.

There are a few counts of this clone. The chain joins TRBV5-4 to TRBJ1-2; no clear D gene. The CDR3 loop spans 12 amino acids. The germline CDR1 and CDR2 sequences are SGHNT and YYREEE (reference sequence). V was clipped by 4 bases and J by 8 bases, with 12 bases between them. The CDR3 sequence: CASSREVRGYTF. The CDR3 DNA follows: TGTGCCAGCAGCCGTGAGGTCCGGGGCTACACCTTC.

The chain is built from TRBV5-1 and TRBJ2-7; 7 bases are a match to TRBD2. The CDR3 totals 17 residues. V shed 1 base and J 6 bases; nucleotides not matched to a gene: 16. Germline V gene data show CDR1 as SGHRS and CDR2 as YFSETQ. CDR3 DNA sequence: TGCGCCAGCAGCTTGTCTCCTTCCGGGACTATCGTCGGCGAGCAGTACTTC. Translating gives CASSLSPSGTIVGEQYF.

The sample holds a few counts of this clone. The chain couples TRBV29-1 to TRBJ1-1, with D unresolved. The CDR3 runs 12 residues. V gave up 4 bases and J gave up 1 base, with 7 bases separating them. Germline CDR1 reads SQVTM; CDR2 reads ANQGSEA. The DNA for the CDR3 is TGCAGCGTTGTTATGGGGAACACTGAAGCTTTCTTT. Protein: CSVVMGNTEAFF.

This rearrangement joins TRBV5-4 to TRBJ2-3, with D possibly matching TRBD1 (5 bases). Germline CDR1 reads SGHNT; CDR2 reads YYREEE (reference sequence). The CDR3 loop spans 16 amino acids. Trimming cost V 3 bases and J 0 bases, with 14 bases left between them. The CDR3 bases are TGTGCCAGCAGCTCGAGACAGACTGCTAGCACAGATACGCAGTATTTT. Encoded protein: CASSSRQTASTDTQYF.

CDR3 residues: CASSSGQGRFF. The CDR3 DNA is TGTGCCAGCAGTTCCGGACAGGGTCGATTCTTC. The J gene is TRBJ2-1, the V gene TRBV6-5, with TRBD1 matching 8 bases. Trimming removed 4 bases from V and 16 bases from J; junction bases left unmatched: 6. Germline CDR1 is MNHEY and CDR2 is SVGAGI. The CDR3 spans 11 residues.

The sample holds a few counts of this clone. This chain uses TRBV6-5 with TRBJ2-7; maybe TRBD1 (6 bases). This CDR3 comprises 16 residues. V was clipped by 0 bases and J by 4 bases, with 16 bases between them. Germline loops: CDR1 MNHEY, CDR2 SVGAGI. Here the CDR3 DNA reads TGTGCCAGCAGTTACTCATTCTCAGGGGCAGGTTACGAGCAGTACTTC. It encodes CASSYSFSGAGYEQYF.

This clone was counted between two and nine times. This sample includes further DNA sequences coding for the same CDR3. The chain is built from TRBV7-2 and TRBJ1-1; 7 positions match TRBD1. The germline V gene has CDR1 SGHTA and CDR2 FQGNSA. Losses at the gene ends were 1 base for V and 4 bases for J; bases not matched to a gene: 0. The CDR3 is 13 amino acids. The CDR3 loop is CASSLGQGTEAFF. The CDR3 DNA sequence: TGTGCCAGCAGCTTAGGACAGGGCACTGAAGCTTTCTTT. Using reference TRBV7-2 and TRBJ1-1 for the parts outside the CDR3, the full variable domain is GAGVSQSPSNKVTEKGKDVELRCDPISGHTALYWYRQSLGQGLEFLIYFQGNSAPDKSGLPSDRFSAERTGGSVSTLTIQRTQQEDSAVYLCASSLGQGTEAFFGQGTRLTVV.

The CDR3 DNA reads TGCAGCGTTTGGGACAGGGGGTCTGGAAACACCATATATTTT. Translated: CSVWDRGSGNTIYF. The rearrangement links TRBV29-1 to TRBJ1-3, with 11 bases fitting TRBD1. The CDR3 is made up of 14 amino acids. Trimming took 5 bases from V and 1 from J; bases not matched to a gene: 1. Germline CDR1 SQVTM, CDR2 ANQGSEA.

The chain combines TRBV30 with TRBJ1-6; the D gene is possibly TRBD1 (6 bases). This CDR3 comprises 13 residues. Trimming shortened V by 0 bases and J by 12 bases, and 12 bases separated the two germline ends. CDR1 and CDR2 (germline): GTSNPN, SVGIG (reference sequence). The DNA for the CDR3 is TGTGCCTGGAGTGTACAGGGTCTAGGACCCCTCCACTTT. It translates to CAWSVQGLGPLHF. The complete variable domain, with remaining parts taken from reference TRBV30 and TRBJ1-6, reads SQTIHQWPATLVQPVGSPLSLECTVEGTSNPNLYWYRQAAGRGLQLLFYSVGIGQISSEVPQNLSASRPQDRQFILSSKKLLLSDSGFYLCAWSVQGLGPLHFGNGTRLTVT.

The V call is TRBV29-1, the J call TRBJ1-3, with no clear D. V lost 6 bases and J lost 0, with 12 bases in between. The CDR3 totals 14 residues. Looked up from germline, CDR1 is SQVTM and CDR2 is ANQGSEA. Here the CDR3 DNA reads TGCAGCGTGAGGCCCCAAAACTCTGGAAACACCATATATTTT. Its translation: CSVRPQNSGNTIYF.

This clone has just a few counts. The chain is built from TRBV2 and TRBJ2-5; no definite D call. Germline CDR1 is SNHLY and CDR2 is FYNNEI. This CDR3 comprises 13 residues. Trimming took off 6 bases at V and 2 bases at J, with 10 bases between the two ends. The CDR3 DNA reads TGTGCCAGCAGAGTTACTATACAAGAGACCCAGTACTTC. Protein product: CASRVTIQETQYF.

The chain recombines TRBV5-4 with TRBJ1-6; 8 nucleotides line up with TRBD1. The V segment lost 7 bases and the J segment 5 bases; nucleotides outside the gene matches: 8. This CDR3 is built from 15 residues. Germline CDR1 SGHNT, CDR2 YYREEE (reference sequence). The CDR3 loop is CASGSGGWNNSPLHF. CDR3 in DNA: TGTGCCAGCGGCTCAGGGGGCTGGAATAATTCACCCCTCCACTTT. Looking up the rest from reference TRBV5-4 and TRBJ1-6 gives the full variable domain: ETGVTQSPTHLIKTRGQQVTLRCSSQSGHNTVSWYQQALGQGPQFIFQYYREEENGRGNFPPRFSGLQFPNYSSELNVNALELDDSALYLCASGSGGWNNSPLHFGNGTRLTVT.

The sample holds a few counts of this clone. The rearrangement uses TRBV5-4 and TRBJ2-5, with D possibly TRBD1 on 6 matching bases. The CDR3 is 13 residues long. In germline, CDR1 is SGHNT, CDR2 YYREEE (reference sequence). V was cut by 0 bases and J by 3 bases, with 6 bases left in between. The CDR3 here is CASSLDREETQYF. DNA of the CDR3: TGTGCCAGCAGCTTGGACAGGGAAGAGACCCAGTACTTC.

The sample holds a few counts of this clone. This rearrangement joins TRBV28 to TRBJ2-5; D may be TRBD2 (6 bases). The CDR3 consists of 15 residues. Looked up from germline, CDR1 is MDHEN and CDR2 is SYDVKM. Trimming removed 6 bases from V and 3 bases from J, with 17 bases in between. CDR3 DNA: TGTGCCAGCAGAACCGCAACAGGAGGGGAAGAGACCCAGTACTTC. It is translated as CASRTATGGEETQYF.

The chain links TRBV6-1 to TRBJ2-4; D unresolved. The CDR3 consists of 16 residues. V lost 4 bases and J 0 bases, leaving 13 bases between the germline ends. The germline V gene encodes CDR1 MNHNS and CDR2 SASEGT. CDR3 in DNA: TGTGCCAGCAGTGGGGTGGCAAGACTAGCCAAAAACATTCAGTACTTC. Translating gives CASSGVARLAKNIQYF.

CDR3 sequence reads: CASISGLAGGQETQYF. CDR3 DNA: TGTGCCAGCATATCAGGACTAGCGGGGGGACAAGAGACCCAGTACTTC. This chain connects TRBV2 to TRBJ2-5; TRBD2 aligns across 14 bases. The CDR3 contains 16 residues. Germline V gives CDR1 SNHLY, CDR2 FYNNEI. J gave up 2 bases and V 7 bases, and 6 bases lay outside the gene matches.

This clone was found a few times. V usage is TRBV10-2 and J usage is TRBJ2-2, with TRBD1 identical over 7 bases. The CDR3 extends over 15 amino acids. V shed 6 bases and J 4 bases; nucleotides not matched to a gene: 8. Germline CDR1 is WSHSY and CDR2 is SAAADI. CDR3 sequence (DNA): TGCGCCAGCAGAGCTAGGGGGCGAGTCACCGGGGAGCTGTTTTTT. It translates to CASRARGRVTGELFF.

This clone turned up a few times. The rearrangement joins TRBV5-4 to TRBJ1-1, with D hard to call. Trimming left V 2 bases short and J 1 base short, with 6 bases between. Germline V gene lookup returns CDR1 SGHNT and CDR2 YYREEE (reference sequence). CDR3 length: 13 amino acids. CDR3 loop: CASSFMENTEAFF. Here the CDR3 DNA reads TGTGCCAGCAGCTTCATGGAGAACACTGAAGCTTTCTTT.

A few counts support this clone. This chain links TRBV7-2 with TRBJ1-6; no reliable D call. This CDR3 comprises 14 residues. Germline V gene lookup returns CDR1 SGHTA and CDR2 FQGNSA. Trimming took 0 bases from V and 9 from J, leaving 9 bases between them. CDR3 loop: CASSLAGAVSPLHF. The CDR3 region has the DNA TGTGCCAGCAGCTTAGCGGGCGCGGTTTCACCCCTCCACTTT.

V is TRBV15 and J is TRBJ1-2; D possibly corresponds to TRBD1 (5 bases). V was shortened by 6 bases and J by 0 bases, with 17 bases between the two germline ends. The CDR3 is 16 residues long. The germline V gene has CDR1 LNHNV and CDR2 YYDKDF (reference sequence). DNA for the CDR3: TGTGCCACCAGAATGTTGGGGGTCTCAACTAACTATGGCTACACCTTC. It specifies CATRMLGVSTNYGYTF. Full variable domain (remainder filled in from reference TRBV15 and TRBJ1-2): DAMVIQNPRYQVTQFGKPVTLSCSQTLNHNVMYWYQQKSSQAPKLLFHYYDKDFNNEADTPDNFQSRRPNTSFCFLDIRSPGLGDTAMYLCATRMLGVSTNYGYTFGSGTRLTVV.